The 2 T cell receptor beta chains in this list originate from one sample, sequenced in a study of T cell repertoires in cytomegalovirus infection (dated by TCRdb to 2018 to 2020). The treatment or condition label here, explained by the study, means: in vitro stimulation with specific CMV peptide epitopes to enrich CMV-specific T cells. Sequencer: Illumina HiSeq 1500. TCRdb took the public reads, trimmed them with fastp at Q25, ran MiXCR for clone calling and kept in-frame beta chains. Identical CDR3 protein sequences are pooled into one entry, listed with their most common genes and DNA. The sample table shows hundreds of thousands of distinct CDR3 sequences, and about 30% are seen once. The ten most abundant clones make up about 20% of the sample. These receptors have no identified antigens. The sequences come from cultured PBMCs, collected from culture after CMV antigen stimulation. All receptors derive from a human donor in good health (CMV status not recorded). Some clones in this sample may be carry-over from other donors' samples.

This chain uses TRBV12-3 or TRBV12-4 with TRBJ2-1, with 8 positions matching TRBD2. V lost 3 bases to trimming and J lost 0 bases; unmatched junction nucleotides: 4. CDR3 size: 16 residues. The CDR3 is CASSFNSGNSYNEQFF. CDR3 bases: TGTGCCAGCAGTTTTAATAGCGGGAACTCCTACAATGAGCAGTTCTTC.

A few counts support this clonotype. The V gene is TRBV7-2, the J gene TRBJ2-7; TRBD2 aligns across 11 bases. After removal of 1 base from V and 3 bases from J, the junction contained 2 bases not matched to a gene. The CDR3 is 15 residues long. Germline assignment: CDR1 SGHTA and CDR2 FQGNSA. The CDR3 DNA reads TGTGCCAGCAGCTTAGTGGGACTAGCGGACTACGAGCAGTACTTC. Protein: CASSLVGLADYEQYF.